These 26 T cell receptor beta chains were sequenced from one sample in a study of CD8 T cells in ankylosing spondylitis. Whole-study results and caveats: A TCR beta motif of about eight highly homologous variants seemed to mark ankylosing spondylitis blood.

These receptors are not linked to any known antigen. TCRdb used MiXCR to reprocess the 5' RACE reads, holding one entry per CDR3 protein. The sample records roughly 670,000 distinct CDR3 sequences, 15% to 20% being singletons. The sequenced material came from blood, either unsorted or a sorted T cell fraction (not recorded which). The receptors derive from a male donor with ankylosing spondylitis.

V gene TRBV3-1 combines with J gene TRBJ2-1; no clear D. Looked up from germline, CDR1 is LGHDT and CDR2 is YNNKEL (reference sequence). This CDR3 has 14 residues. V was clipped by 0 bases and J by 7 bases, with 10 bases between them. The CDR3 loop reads CASSQDLWVNEQFF. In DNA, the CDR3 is TGTGCCAGCAGCCAAGACCTCTGGGTGAATGAGCAGTTCTTC.

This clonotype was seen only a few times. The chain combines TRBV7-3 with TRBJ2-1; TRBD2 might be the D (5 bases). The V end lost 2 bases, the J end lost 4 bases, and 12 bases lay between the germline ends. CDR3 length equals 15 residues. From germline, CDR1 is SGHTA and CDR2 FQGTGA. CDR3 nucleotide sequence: TGTGCCAGCAGCTTAGACCCCGGGGATTACAATGAGCAGTTCTTC. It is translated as CASSLDPGDYNEQFF.

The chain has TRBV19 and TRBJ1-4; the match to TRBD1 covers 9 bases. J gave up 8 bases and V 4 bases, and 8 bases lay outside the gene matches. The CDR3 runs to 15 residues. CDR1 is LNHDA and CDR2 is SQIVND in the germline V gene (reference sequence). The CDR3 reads CASSTTGTGTEKLFF. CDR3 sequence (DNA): TGTGCCAGTAGTACCACCGGGACAGGGACCGAAAAACTGTTTTTT.

CDR3 nucleotides: TGTGCCAGCAGCTACCAGGGACAGCTCGGGGCCAACGTCCTGACTTTC. As protein: CASSYQGQLGANVLTF. The V gene is TRBV9, the J gene TRBJ2-6; 7 bases align to TRBD1. The CDR3 is 16 amino acids. Trimming removed 4 bases from V and 4 bases from J; junction bases left unmatched: 8. Germline V gene lookup returns CDR1 SGDLS and CDR2 YYNGEE.

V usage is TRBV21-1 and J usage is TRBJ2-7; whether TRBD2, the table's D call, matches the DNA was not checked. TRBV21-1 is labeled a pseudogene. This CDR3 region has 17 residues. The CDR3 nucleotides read TGTGCCAGCAGCAAAGCATGGAGGGCAATGGGACTTTACGAGCAGTACTTC. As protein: CASSKAWRAMGLYEQYF.

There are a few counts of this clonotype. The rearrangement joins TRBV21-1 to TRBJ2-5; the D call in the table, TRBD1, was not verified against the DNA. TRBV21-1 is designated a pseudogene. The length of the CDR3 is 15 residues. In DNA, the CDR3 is TGTGCCAGCAGCGCCCCTCGGAAAGACCAAGAGACCCAGTACTTC. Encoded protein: CASSAPRKDQETQYF.

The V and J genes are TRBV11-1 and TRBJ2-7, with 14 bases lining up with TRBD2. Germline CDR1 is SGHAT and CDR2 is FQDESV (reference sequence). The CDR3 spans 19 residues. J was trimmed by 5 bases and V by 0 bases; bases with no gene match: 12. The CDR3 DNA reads TGTGCCAGCAGCTTAGCCCAGACTAGCGGGGGGGCTAAGAAAGACGAGCAGTACTTC. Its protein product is CASSLAQTSGGAKKDEQYF. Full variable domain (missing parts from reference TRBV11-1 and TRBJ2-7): EAEVAQSPRYKITEKSQAVAFWCDPISGHATLYWYRQILGQGPELLVQFQDESVVDDSQLPKDRFSAERLKGVDSTLKIQPAELGDSAMYLCASSLAQTSGGAKKDEQYFGPGTRLTVT.

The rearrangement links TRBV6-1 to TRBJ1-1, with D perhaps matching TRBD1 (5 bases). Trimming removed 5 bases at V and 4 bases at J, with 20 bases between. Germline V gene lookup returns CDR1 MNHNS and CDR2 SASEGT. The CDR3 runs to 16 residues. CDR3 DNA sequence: TGTGCCAGCAGTCCTATGCTAGGGGACCTTAGCACTGAAGCTTTCTTT. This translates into CASSPMLGDLSTEAFF.

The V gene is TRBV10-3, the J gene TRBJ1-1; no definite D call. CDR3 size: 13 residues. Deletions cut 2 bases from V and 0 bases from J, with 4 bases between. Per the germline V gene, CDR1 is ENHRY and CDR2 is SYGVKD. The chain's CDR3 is CAISEQMNTEAFF. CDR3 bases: TGTGCCATCAGTGAGCAAATGAACACTGAAGCTTTCTTT.

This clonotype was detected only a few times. The CDR3 is CASSQEGGGQGATGELFF. The CDR3 DNA follows: TGCGCCAGCAGCCAAGAAGGAGGGGGACAGGGGGCAACCGGGGAGCTGTTTTTT. The chain has TRBV4-1 and TRBJ2-2, with 12 nucleotides matching TRBD1. Unmatched junction bases numbered 7, after V lost 0 bases and J lost 5 bases. Per the germline V gene, CDR1 is MGHRA and CDR2 is YSYEKL. This CDR3 comprises 18 residues.

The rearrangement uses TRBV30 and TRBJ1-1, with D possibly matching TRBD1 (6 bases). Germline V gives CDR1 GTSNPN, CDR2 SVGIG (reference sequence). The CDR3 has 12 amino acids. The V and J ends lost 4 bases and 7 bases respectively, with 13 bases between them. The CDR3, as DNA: TGTGCCTGGACTCTAACAGGGCTTGAAGCTTTCTTT. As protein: CAWTLTGLEAFF.

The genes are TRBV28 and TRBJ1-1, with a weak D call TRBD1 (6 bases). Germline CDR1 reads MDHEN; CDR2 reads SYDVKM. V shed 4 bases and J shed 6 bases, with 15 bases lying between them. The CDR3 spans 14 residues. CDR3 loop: CASSSGAISAEAFF. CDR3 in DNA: TGTGCCAGCAGTTCAGGGGCGATATCTGCTGAAGCTTTCTTT.

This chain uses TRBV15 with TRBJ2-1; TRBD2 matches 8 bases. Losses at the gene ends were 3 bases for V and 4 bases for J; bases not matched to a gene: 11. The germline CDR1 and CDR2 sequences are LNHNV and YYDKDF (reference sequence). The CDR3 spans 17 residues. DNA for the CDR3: TGTGCCACCAGCAGGAAACTAGCGGACGAAAAGTACAATGAGCAGTTCTTC. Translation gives CATSRKLADEKYNEQFF.

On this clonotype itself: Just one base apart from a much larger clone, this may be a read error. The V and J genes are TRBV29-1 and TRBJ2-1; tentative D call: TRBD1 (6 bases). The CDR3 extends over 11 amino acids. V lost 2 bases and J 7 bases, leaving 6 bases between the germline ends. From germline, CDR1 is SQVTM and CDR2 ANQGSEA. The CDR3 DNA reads TGCAGCGTTGAAACAGGGAATGAGCAGTTCTTC. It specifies CSVETGNEQFF.

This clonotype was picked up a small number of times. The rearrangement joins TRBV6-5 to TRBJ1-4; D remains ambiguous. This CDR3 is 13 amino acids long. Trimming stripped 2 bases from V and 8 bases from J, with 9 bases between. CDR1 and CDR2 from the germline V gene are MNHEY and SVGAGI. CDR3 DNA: TGTGCCAGCAGTTACGGCAGTCGAGAAAAACTGTTTTTT. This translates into CASSYGSREKLFF.

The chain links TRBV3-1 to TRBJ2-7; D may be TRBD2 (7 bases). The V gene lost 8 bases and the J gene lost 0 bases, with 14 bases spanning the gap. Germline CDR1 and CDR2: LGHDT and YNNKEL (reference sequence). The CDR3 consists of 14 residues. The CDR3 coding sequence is TGTGCCAGCGCCAAGGCGGGGGCCTCCTACGAGCAGTACTTC. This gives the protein CASAKAGASYEQYF.

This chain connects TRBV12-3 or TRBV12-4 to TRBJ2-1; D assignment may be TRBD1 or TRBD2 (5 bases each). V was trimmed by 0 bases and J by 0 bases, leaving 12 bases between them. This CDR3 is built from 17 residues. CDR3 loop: CASSLAPGTSSYNEQFF. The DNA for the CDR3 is TGTGCCAGCAGTTTAGCGCCGGGGACGTCCTCCTACAATGAGCAGTTCTTC.

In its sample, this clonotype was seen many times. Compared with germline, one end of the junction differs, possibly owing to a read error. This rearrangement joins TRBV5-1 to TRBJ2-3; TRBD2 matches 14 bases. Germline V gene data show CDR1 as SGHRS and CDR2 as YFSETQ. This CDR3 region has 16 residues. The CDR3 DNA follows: TGTGCCAGCAGTTCGGGACTAGCGGGGGCCACAGATACGCAGTATTTT. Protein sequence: CASSSGLAGATDTQYF.

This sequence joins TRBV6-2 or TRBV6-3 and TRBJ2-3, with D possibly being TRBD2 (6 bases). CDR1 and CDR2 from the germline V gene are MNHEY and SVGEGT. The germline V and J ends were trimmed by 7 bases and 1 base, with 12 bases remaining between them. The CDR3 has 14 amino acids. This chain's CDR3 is CASTYPGGTDTQYF. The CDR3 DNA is TGTGCCAGCACATACCCGGGGGGCACAGATACGCAGTATTTT.

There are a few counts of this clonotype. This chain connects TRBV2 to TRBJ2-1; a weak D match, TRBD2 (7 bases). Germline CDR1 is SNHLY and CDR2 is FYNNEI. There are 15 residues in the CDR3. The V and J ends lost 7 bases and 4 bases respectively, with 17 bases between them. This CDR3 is CASTGGATPYNEQFF. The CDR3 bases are TGTGCCAGCACTGGGGGGGCCACCCCTTACAATGAGCAGTTCTTC. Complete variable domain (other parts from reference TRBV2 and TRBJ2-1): EPEVTQTPSHQVTQMGQEVILRCVPISNHLYFYWYRQILGQKVEFLVSFYNNEISEKSEIFDDQFSVERPDGSNFTLKIRSTKLEDSAMYFCASTGGATPYNEQFFGPGTRLTVL.

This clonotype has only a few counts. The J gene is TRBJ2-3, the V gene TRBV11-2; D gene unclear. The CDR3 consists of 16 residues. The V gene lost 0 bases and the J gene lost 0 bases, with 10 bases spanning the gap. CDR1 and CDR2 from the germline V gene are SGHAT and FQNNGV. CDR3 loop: CASSLDWSASTDTQYF. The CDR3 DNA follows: TGTGCCAGCAGCTTAGATTGGTCGGCAAGCACAGATACGCAGTATTTT. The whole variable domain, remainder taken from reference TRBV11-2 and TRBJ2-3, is EAGVAQSPRYKIIEKRQSVAFWCNPISGHATLYWYQQILGQGPKLLIQFQNNGVVDDSQLPKDRFSAERLKGVDSTLKIQPAKLEDSAVYLCASSLDWSASTDTQYFGPGTRLTVL.

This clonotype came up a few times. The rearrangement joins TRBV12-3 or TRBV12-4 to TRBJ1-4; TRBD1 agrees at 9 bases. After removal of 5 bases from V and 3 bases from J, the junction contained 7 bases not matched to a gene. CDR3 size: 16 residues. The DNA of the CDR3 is TGTGCCAGCAGTCCGGGACAGGGAATAGCTAATGAAAAACTGTTTTTT. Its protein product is CASSPGQGIANEKLFF.

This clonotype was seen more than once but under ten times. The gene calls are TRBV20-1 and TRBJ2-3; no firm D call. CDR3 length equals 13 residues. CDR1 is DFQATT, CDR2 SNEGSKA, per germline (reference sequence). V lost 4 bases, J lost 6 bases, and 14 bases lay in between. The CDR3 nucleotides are TGCAGTGCTACGAAGACTCCGTCCGATACGCAGTATTTT. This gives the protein CSATKTPSDTQYF.

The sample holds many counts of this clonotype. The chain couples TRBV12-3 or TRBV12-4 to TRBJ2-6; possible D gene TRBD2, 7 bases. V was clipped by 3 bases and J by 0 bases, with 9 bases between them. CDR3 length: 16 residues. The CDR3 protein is CASSLRGGSGANVLTF. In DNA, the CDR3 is TGTGCCAGCAGTTTGAGGGGGGGCTCTGGGGCCAACGTCCTGACTTTC.

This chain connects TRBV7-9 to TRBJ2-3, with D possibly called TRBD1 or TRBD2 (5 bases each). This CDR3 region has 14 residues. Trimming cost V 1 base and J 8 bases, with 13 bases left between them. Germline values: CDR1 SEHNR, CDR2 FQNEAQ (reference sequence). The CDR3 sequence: CASSLGGTRSTQYF. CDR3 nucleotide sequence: TGTGCCAGCAGCTTAGGAGGGACCCGAAGTACGCAGTATTTT.

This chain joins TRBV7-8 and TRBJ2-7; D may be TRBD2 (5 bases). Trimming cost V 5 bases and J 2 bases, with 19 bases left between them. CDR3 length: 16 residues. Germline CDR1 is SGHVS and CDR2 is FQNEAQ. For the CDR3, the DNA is TGTGCCAGCAGCCAATCCCAGGACGGGGTTACCTACGAGCAGTACTTC. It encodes CASSQSQDGVTYEQYF.